This T cell receptor (beta chain) was obtained from a study of control samples from healthy donors and cancer patients (dated by TCRdb to the early 2020s). The receptor library was made with the immunoSEQ multiplex PCR assay. Drawn from immuneACCESS, this table holds only the in-frame rearrangements with V and J called that TCRdb kept. Clones are partly lost; checked studies trace under half to an unresolved V gene and leave the rest unexplained. The table for this sample lists approximately 190,000 clones; 91% of them were counted only once. 1.5% to 2% of the sample lies in the top ten. Remarks on this clone: Its antigen remains undetermined. Per-base quality was not reported, and no clone a single base away is much larger than it.

This TCR was sampled from a man aged 30-40 years in good health. Material for sequencing was blood.

CDR3 region: CASGFRQNTEAFF. The base sequence is TGTGCTAGTGGTTTTAGACAGAACACTGAAGCTTTCTTT. Recombination connected TRBV12-5 to TRBJ1-1; too little of a D gene remains to name it. There are 13 amino acids in the CDR3, from cysteine to phenylalanine inclusive. Just CDR3 DNA is preserved here, 39 bases in frame from base 1. The germline V gene supplies CDR1 LGHNT and CDR2 FRNRAP. Deletion took 3 bases off V and 1 base off J, with a span of 6 bases between the germline ends.